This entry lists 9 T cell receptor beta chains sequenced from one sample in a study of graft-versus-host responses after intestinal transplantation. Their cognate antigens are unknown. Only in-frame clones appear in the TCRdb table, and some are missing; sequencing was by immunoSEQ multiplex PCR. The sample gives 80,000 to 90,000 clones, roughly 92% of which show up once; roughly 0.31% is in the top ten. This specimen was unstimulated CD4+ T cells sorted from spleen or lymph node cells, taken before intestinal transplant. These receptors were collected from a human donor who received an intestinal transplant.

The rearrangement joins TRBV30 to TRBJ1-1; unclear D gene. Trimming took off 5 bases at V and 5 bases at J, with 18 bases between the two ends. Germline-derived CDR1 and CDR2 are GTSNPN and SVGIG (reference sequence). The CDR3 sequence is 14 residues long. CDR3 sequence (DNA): TGTGCCTGGGAGCGGGTGGGAGGGTGGACTGAAGCTTTCTTT. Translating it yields CAWERVGGWTEAFF.

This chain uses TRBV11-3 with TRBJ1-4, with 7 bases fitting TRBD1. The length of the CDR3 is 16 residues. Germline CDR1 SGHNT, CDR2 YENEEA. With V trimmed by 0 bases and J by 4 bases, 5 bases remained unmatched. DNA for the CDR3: TGTGCCAGCAGCTTAGATCCGGGACAGTTTAATGAAAAACTGTTTTTT. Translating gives CASSLDPGQFNEKLFF.

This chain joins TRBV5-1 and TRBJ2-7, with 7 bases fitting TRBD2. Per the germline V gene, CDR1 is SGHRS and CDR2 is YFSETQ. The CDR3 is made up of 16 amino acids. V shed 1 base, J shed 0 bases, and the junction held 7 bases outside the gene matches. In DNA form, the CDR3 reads TGCGCCAGCAGCTTGACAACACTAGCGAGCTCCTACGAGCAGTACTTC. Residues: CASSLTTLASSYEQYF.

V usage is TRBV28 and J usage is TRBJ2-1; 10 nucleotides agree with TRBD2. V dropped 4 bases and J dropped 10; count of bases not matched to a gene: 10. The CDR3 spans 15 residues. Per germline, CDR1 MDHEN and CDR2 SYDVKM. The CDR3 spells CASSSPAGGAPEQFF. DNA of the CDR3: TGTGCCAGCAGTTCCCCAGCGGGAGGGGCCCCGGAGCAGTTCTTC.

The CDR3 coding sequence is TGTGCCAGCAGTCCCGGGTGGGGGGATTACAATGAGCAGTTCTTC. This encodes CASSPGWGDYNEQFF. The chain carries TRBV7-9 and TRBJ2-1; D possibly corresponds to TRBD2 (6 bases). With 6 bases removed from V and 4 bases from J, the gap between germline ends came to 16 bases. The germline gives CDR1 SEHNR, CDR2 FQNEAQ (reference sequence). This CDR3 contains 15 residues.

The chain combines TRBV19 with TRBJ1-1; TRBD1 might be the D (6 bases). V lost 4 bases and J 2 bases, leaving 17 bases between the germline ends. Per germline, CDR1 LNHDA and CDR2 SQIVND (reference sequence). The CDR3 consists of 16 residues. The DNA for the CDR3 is TGTGCCAGTAGTAATAGTGTGGACAGACCAAACACTGAAGCTTTCTTT. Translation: CASSNSVDRPNTEAFF.

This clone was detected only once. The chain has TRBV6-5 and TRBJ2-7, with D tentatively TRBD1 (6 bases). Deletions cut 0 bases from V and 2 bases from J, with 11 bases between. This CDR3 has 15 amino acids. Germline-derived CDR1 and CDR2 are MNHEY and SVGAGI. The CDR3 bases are TGTGCCAGCAGTTACTCGACAGGTCCTACCTACGAGCAGTACTTC. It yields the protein CASSYSTGPTYEQYF.

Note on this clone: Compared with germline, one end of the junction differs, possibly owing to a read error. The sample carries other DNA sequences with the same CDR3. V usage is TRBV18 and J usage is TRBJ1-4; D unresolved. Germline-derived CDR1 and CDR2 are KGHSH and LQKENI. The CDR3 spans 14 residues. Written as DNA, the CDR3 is TGCGCCAGCTCACCCCGAGAGACCCAGGAAAAACTGTTTTTT. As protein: CASSPRETQEKLFF.

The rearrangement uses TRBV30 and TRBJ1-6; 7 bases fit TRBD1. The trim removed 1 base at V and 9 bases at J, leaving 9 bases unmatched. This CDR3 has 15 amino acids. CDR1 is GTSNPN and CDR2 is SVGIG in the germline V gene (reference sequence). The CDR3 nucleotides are TGTGCCTGGAGTGCATTGACAGGGAATGTTTCACCCCTCCACTTT. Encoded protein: CAWSALTGNVSPLHF.